The rows below give T cell receptor beta chains drawn from one sample of a study of shared clonotypes between healthy human individuals. Profiled with immunoSEQ multiplex PCR; TCRdb holds only in-frame clones, not every one. Among about 1.1 million clones listed, about 72% were seen once. Input material: memory CD4+ T cells from PBMCs. The source is a young man in good health. Some clones in this sample may be carry-over from other donors' samples. Each CDR3 is given with its conserved first and last residue. The order of the fields is D gene, clone size, J gene, V gene, CDR3 DNA, CDR3 protein. D genes are given only for firm matches. A clone size is listed for some rows: how often the clone was seen (once, few, many), or a class if it is expanded.

>.|once|TRBJ2-3|TRBV2
TGTGCCAGCAGGGAGGGGGGAACGCAGTATTTT
CASREGGTQYF
>TRBD2|.|TRBJ2-3|TRBV7-2
TGTGCCAGCAGCTTAAGAGTACTAGCGGGAGGTTCCACAGATACGCAGTATTTT
CASSLRVLAGGSTDTQYF
>.|few|TRBJ1-1|TRBV2
TGTGCCAGCAGGGGAGAGAACACTGAAGCTTTCTTT
CASRGENTEAFF
>.|.|TRBJ2-5|TRBV18
TGTGCCAGCTCACCACCGACTGTTGAGACCCAGTACTTC
CASSPPTVETQYF
>.|.|TRBJ1-5|TRBV2
TGTGCCAGCAGCCAGGAGGGGGTTGTGCAGCCCCAGCATTTT
CASSQEGVVQPQHF
>.|.|TRBJ1-2|TRBV9
TGTGCCAGCAGCGTAGGTCGGCCAGGGAACTATGGCTACACCTTC
CASSVGRPGNYGYTF
>.|.|TRBJ2-3|TRBV10-3
TGTGCCATCAGTGAATTAGCGGCCGACACAGATACGCAGTATTTT
CAISELAADTDTQYF
>.|.|TRBJ1-5|TRBV28
TGTGCCAGCAGTTTAGGTGTCCGGACCCAGCATTTT
CASSLGVRTQHF
>.|.|TRBJ1-5|TRBV30
TGTGCCTGGAGGAGAGACCCGAGAAGCAATCAGCCCCAGCATTTT
CAWRRDPRSNQPQHF
>.|.|TRBJ1-3|TRBV7-8
TGTGCCAGCAGCTTAAGTCGGAGCTCTGGAAACACCATATATTTT
CASSLSRSSGNTIYF
>.|once|TRBJ2-6|TRBV11-3
TGTGCCAGCAGCTTAGGCGGGCGCTCTGGGGCCAACGTCCTGACTTTC
CASSLGGRSGANVLTF
>TRBD1|.|TRBJ1-3|TRBV5-1
TGCGCCAGCAGCTCCCAGGGGGTAGGATCTGGAAACACCATATATTTT
CASSSQGVGSGNTIYF
>TRBD2|.|TRBJ2-7|TRBV30
TGTGCCTCCCCGAGCTTTCCCCCCGAAGGCGGGAGGGCCGGCTACTTC
CASPSFPPEGGRAGYF
>TRBD2|.|TRBJ2-5|TRBV9
TGTGCCAGCAGCACCCGACTAGCGGGAGCGGAGACCCAGTACTTC
CASSTRLAGAETQYF
>.|.|TRBJ2-7|TRBV5-1
TGCGCCAGCAGCTCTGACTCCTACGAGCAGTACTTC
CASSSDSYEQYF
>.|.|TRBJ1-1|TRBV9
TGTGCCAGCAGCGTCCTGGGTGGGGACACTGAAGCTTTCTTT
CASSVLGGDTEAFF
>.|.|TRBJ1-2|TRBV19
TGTGCCAGTAGTGTGCGGATACCGGATGGCTACACCTTC
CASSVRIPDGYTF
>.|.|TRBJ1-6|TRBV4-3
TGCGCCAGCAGCCAAGATCCGAGAGATTCACCCCTCCACTTT
CASSQDPRDSPLHF
>.|.|TRBJ2-7|TRBV20-1
TGCAGTGCCCCGGGGGTCCACGAGCAGTACTTC
CSAPGVHEQYF
>.|.|TRBJ2-3|TRBV4-2
TGTGCCAGCAGCCAAGTCGGTATGTCTGGCGATACGCAGTATTTT
CASSQVGMSGDTQYF
>.|.|TRBJ2-3|TRBV6-6
TGTGCCAGCAGTTACTCCCCCAGGGGCGATACGCAGTATTTT
CASSYSPRGDTQYF
>TRBD2|few|TRBJ2-4|TRBV7-3
TGTGCCAGCAGCGCCCAAACTAGCGATGACATTCAGTACTTC
CASSAQTSDDIQYF